This is a list of T cell receptor beta chains from one sample in a study of beta chain features in type 1 diabetes. The data were produced by immunoSEQ multiplex PCR, yet TCRdb's version contains in-frame clones alone and is incomplete. The table has 500,000 to 850,000 clones, over 13% seen once; the top ten hold less than 0.04%. Sequenced input: naive CD4+ T cells from blood. All receptors come from a man between 18 and 29 years old with type 1 diabetes. Both conserved end residues are trimmed from each CDR3. Fields, in order: D gene, V gene, clone size, J gene, CDR3 protein. D genes are given only for firm matches. Size values are once, few and many counts, or a class for expanded clones, and some rows have none.

D gene: -; V gene: TRBV9; clone size: few; J gene: TRBJ2-5; CDR3 protein: ASSVVDQLSETQY
D gene: -; V gene: TRBV5-4; clone size: few; J gene: TRBJ1-2; CDR3 protein: ASSTDSKSGYT
D gene: -; V gene: TRBV5-1; clone size: few; J gene: TRBJ1-1; CDR3 protein: ASSFSRDEAF
D gene: TRBD2; V gene: TRBV19; clone size: few; J gene: TRBJ2-1; CDR3 protein: ASSTAGGGRSYNEQF
D gene: TRBD1; V gene: TRBV29-1; clone size: few; J gene: TRBJ1-4; CDR3 protein: SVLGQLATNEKLF
D gene: -; V gene: TRBV7-9; clone size: few; J gene: TRBJ2-5; CDR3 protein: ASSFDYYRAHHRETQY
D gene: -; V gene: TRBV6-5; clone size: few; J gene: TRBJ2-2; CDR3 protein: ASSYSVLSTRELF
D gene: TRBD1; V gene: TRBV9; clone size: few; J gene: TRBJ2-1; CDR3 protein: ASSVEGQNYNEQF
D gene: TRBD2; V gene: TRBV5-1; clone size: -; J gene: TRBJ2-1; CDR3 protein: ATSPPSGSNEQF
D gene: -; V gene: TRBV20-1; clone size: -; J gene: TRBJ2-3; CDR3 protein: SPTGDTQY
D gene: -; V gene: TRBV6-1; clone size: -; J gene: TRBJ2-1; CDR3 protein: ASSEERRVDEQF
D gene: TRBD1; V gene: TRBV4-2; clone size: -; J gene: TRBJ2-3; CDR3 protein: ASSITPGQGAEDTQY
D gene: -; V gene: TRBV5-1; clone size: -; J gene: TRBJ1-2; CDR3 protein: ASSLSDTTDYGYT
D gene: -; V gene: TRBV4-1; clone size: few; J gene: TRBJ1-1; CDR3 protein: ASSQGTGGPNTEAF
D gene: TRBD2; V gene: TRBV29-1; clone size: -; J gene: TRBJ2-7; CDR3 protein: SVQALAGAVYEQY
D gene: -; V gene: TRBV28; clone size: -; J gene: TRBJ2-5; CDR3 protein: ASSVRRTQETQY
D gene: -; V gene: TRBV30; clone size: few; J gene: TRBJ2-1; CDR3 protein: AWSVLVRNEQF
D gene: TRBD2; V gene: TRBV9; clone size: few; J gene: TRBJ2-5; CDR3 protein: ASSVWTSGEQETQY
D gene: -; V gene: TRBV7-2; clone size: few; J gene: TRBJ2-5; CDR3 protein: ASSFPQGQETQY
D gene: -; V gene: TRBV6-5; clone size: -; J gene: TRBJ2-2; CDR3 protein: ASSYTSGPGELF
D gene: -; V gene: TRBV2; clone size: few; J gene: TRBJ1-2; CDR3 protein: ASSPGSYGYT
D gene: -; V gene: TRBV30; clone size: -; J gene: TRBJ2-7; CDR3 protein: AWSQSYEQY
D gene: -; V gene: TRBV30; clone size: few; J gene: TRBJ1-5; CDR3 protein: AWARGAGHQPQH
D gene: TRBD1; V gene: TRBV28; clone size: few; J gene: TRBJ2-2; CDR3 protein: ASSLGDRATGELF
D gene: -; V gene: TRBV5-1; clone size: few; J gene: TRBJ2-2; CDR3 protein: ASSPRLAANTGELF
D gene: -; V gene: TRBV29-1; clone size: few; J gene: TRBJ1-1; CDR3 protein: SVGSEAF
D gene: TRBD1; V gene: TRBV4-3; clone size: -; J gene: TRBJ2-4; CDR3 protein: ASSQVVQGVKNIQY
D gene: TRBD2; V gene: TRBV7-7; clone size: -; J gene: TRBJ2-1; CDR3 protein: ASSPYSGSTYNEQF
D gene: TRBD1; V gene: TRBV6-5; clone size: -; J gene: TRBJ2-3; CDR3 protein: ASSSRDRDKDTQY